This passage covers 7 T cell receptor beta chains from one sample sequenced in a study of human T cells and chemical hapten exposure. The time point: patch test 2, 6 weeks after DPC sensitization. This sample's treatment: therapeutic diphenylcyclopropenone sensitization with weekly scalp DPC. From the RACE reads, TCRdb called clonotypes with MiXCR, one entry per CDR3 protein. The profile shows about 89,000 distinct CDR3 sequences, around 10% of them singletons. The material sequenced was whole blood, taken in connection with sensitization to the hapten diphenylcyclopropenone (DPC). Receptors were obtained from a middle-aged man with alopecia areata. Some clones in this sample may be carry-over from other donors' samples.

V gene TRBV6-6 combines with J gene TRBJ2-3, with D tentatively TRBD2 (6 bases). Germline CDR1 is MNHNY and CDR2 is SVGAGI (reference sequence). The CDR3 spans 12 residues. V lost 8 bases to trimming and J lost 2 bases, with 8 bases between them. The CDR3 sequence: CASRETTDTQYF. DNA of the CDR3: TGTGCCAGCCGGGAGACCACAGATACGCAGTATTTT.

The chain is built from TRBV20-1 and TRBJ2-3, with D perhaps TRBD2 (6 bases). This CDR3 has 15 amino acids. Germline CDR1 reads DFQATT; CDR2 reads SNEGSKA (reference sequence). Deletions cut 5 bases from V and 3 bases from J, with 18 bases between. The CDR3: CSALRGEGQTDTQYF. For the CDR3, the DNA is TGCAGTGCTCTGCGGGGAGAGGGGCAGACAGATACGCAGTATTTT.

The CDR3 is CASTEDVRGYTF. For the CDR3, the DNA is TGTGCCAGCACCGAGGACGTCCGGGGCTACACCTTC. This chain connects TRBV6-6 to TRBJ1-2; D gene uncertain. CDR1 MNHNY and CDR2 SVGAGI come from the germline V gene (reference sequence). The CDR3 runs to 12 residues. The V gene lost 7 bases and the J gene lost 8 bases, with 14 bases spanning the gap.

This clonotype was observed a few times. The CDR3 region has the DNA TGCAGTGCTAGAAGACCCGGGACAACGTACGAGCAGTACTTC. Encoded protein: CSARRPGTTYEQYF. The V gene is TRBV20-1, the J gene TRBJ2-7; TRBD1 is a possible D gene (6 bases). The CDR3 is 14 residues long. The ends were cut back, 2 bases at V and 4 bases at J, with 15 bases in the middle. The germline CDR1 and CDR2 sequences are DFQATT and SNEGSKA (reference sequence).

This clonotype has a handful of counts. Here the CDR3 reads CASSLLQGHTEAFF. The CDR3 DNA reads as TGTGCCAGCAGCTTGTTACAGGGGCACACTGAAGCTTTCTTT. The chain couples TRBV5-4 to TRBJ1-1, with 7 bases matching TRBD1. There are 14 residues in the CDR3. Per germline, CDR1 SGHNT and CDR2 YYREEE (reference sequence). V gave up 1 base and J gave up 3 bases; unmatched junction bases: 3. Using reference TRBV5-4 and TRBJ1-1 for the parts outside the CDR3, the full variable domain is ETGVTQSPTHLIKTRGQQVTLRCSSQSGHNTVSWYQQALGQGPQFIFQYYREEENGRGNFPPRFSGLQFPNYSSELNVNALELDDSALYLCASSLLQGHTEAFFGQGTRLTVV.

This clonotype was detected ten times or more. This chain connects TRBV5-4 to TRBJ2-6; 7 bases fit TRBD1. The CDR3 is 15 amino acids. With V trimmed by 4 bases and J by 3 bases, 4 bases remained unmatched. Germline values: CDR1 SGHNT, CDR2 YYREEE (reference sequence). CDR3 protein: CASSMTGFGANVLTF. The CDR3 nucleotides are TGTGCCAGCAGCATGACAGGGTTTGGGGCCAACGTCCTGACTTTC.

This clonotype was counted many times. This chain uses TRBV7-3 with TRBJ2-1; 7 positions match TRBD2. The CDR3 runs 14 residues. The J segment lost 0 bases and the V segment lost 5 bases, leaving 1 base of the junction unmatched. CDR1 is SGHTA and CDR2 is FQGTGA in the germline V gene. The CDR3 nucleotides read TGTGCCAGCAGCGGCGGGGGCTCCTACAATGAGCAGTTCTTC. Protein: CASSGGGSYNEQFF.